The 30 T cell receptor beta chains below all came from one sample that was sequenced in a study of OX40 agonist ivuxolimab in advanced cancers. Assay used: immunoSEQ multiplex PCR; TCRdb lists only in-frame clones, some missing. The repertoire consists of about 84,000 clones, with 94% occurring once and the leading ten covering approximately 11%. The sample here was CD4+ or CD8+ T cells sorted from blood, taken in a trial of the OX40 agonist ivuxolimab. Receptor source: an adult with an advanced solid tumor such as melanoma, head and neck, liver or kidney cancer.

The V call is TRBV7-9, the J call TRBJ1-1; tentative D call: TRBD1 (5 bases). CDR3 length: 13 amino acids. V lost 7 bases and J 3 bases, leaving 12 bases between the germline ends. Germline V gives CDR1 SEHNR, CDR2 FQNEAQ (reference sequence). Here the CDR3 DNA reads TGTGCCAGCACTCCGTGGGGGGACACTGAAGCTTTCTTT. Translating it yields CASTPWGDTEAFF.

Only a few counts were recorded for this clone. The gene calls are TRBV7-8 and TRBJ1-2, with D possibly matching TRBD1 (5 bases). V lost 1 base and J 4 bases, leaving 16 bases between the germline ends. CDR3 length equals 16 residues. CDR1 is SGHVS and CDR2 is FQNEAQ in the germline V gene. CDR3 DNA: TGTGCCAGCAGCTTAGATGCGGGAGGGACTAGCTATGGCTACACCTTC. Protein: CASSLDAGGTSYGYTF. Variable domain in full (rest from reference TRBV7-8 and TRBJ1-2): GAGVSQSPRYKVAKRGQDVALRCDPISGHVSLFWYQQALGQGPEFLTYFQNEAQLDKSGLPSDRFFAERPEGSVSTLKIQRTQQEDSAVYLCASSLDAGGTSYGYTFGSGTRLTVV.

This chain joins TRBV7-9 and TRBJ2-7, with D possibly TRBD2 on 5 matching bases. The CDR3 sequence is 16 residues long. V lost 6 bases, J lost 0 bases, and 18 bases lay in between. In germline, CDR1 is SEHNR, CDR2 FQNEAQ (reference sequence). The CDR3 bases are TGTGCCAGCAGTCCAGAGGGCTCGGGGAGCTCCTACGAGCAGTACTTC. This encodes CASSPEGSGSSYEQYF.

The chain recombines TRBV18 with TRBJ2-5; 7 bases align to TRBD2. Unmatched junction bases numbered 5, after V lost 0 bases and J lost 1 base. The CDR3 has 16 residues. The V gene's germline CDR1 is KGHSH and CDR2 LQKENI. CDR3 sequence: CASSPPLERGQETQYF. The CDR3 bases are TGTGCCAGCTCACCACCTTTGGAGCGGGGCCAAGAGACCCAGTACTTC.

The chain couples TRBV6-1 to TRBJ2-1; 9 nucleotides align to TRBD2. The CDR3 consists of 16 residues. The V and J ends lost 4 bases and 0 bases, in that order; junction bases with no gene match: 4. Germline assignment: CDR1 MNHNS and CDR2 SASEGT. CDR3 DNA sequence: TGTGCCAGCAGTGCTAGCGGGACCCACTCCTACAATGAGCAGTTCTTC. Encoded protein: CASSASGTHSYNEQFF.

The table lists this clone with a few counts. V gene TRBV4-2 combines with J gene TRBJ1-1; 10 nucleotides align to TRBD1. From germline, CDR1 is LGHNA and CDR2 YNFKEQ. The junction had 2 bases not matched to a gene; V was cut back by 3 bases and J by 7 bases. This CDR3 is built from 13 residues. The CDR3 nucleotides are TGTGCCAGCAGCCATGGGACAGGGGATGAAGCTTTCTTT. Protein: CASSHGTGDEAFF.

The chain joins TRBV9 to TRBJ1-1; 9 nucleotides align to TRBD1. CDR1 SGDLS and CDR2 YYNGEE come from the germline V gene. The CDR3 runs to 17 residues. V was pared by 3 bases and J by 1 base, with 10 bases of the junction left unmatched. DNA of the CDR3: TGTGCCAGCAGCGCACCCAGACAGGGGGTGGGGAACACTGAAGCTTTCTTT. Protein sequence: CASSAPRQGVGNTEAFF. Supplemented by reference TRBV9 and TRBJ1-1, the full variable domain reads DSGVTQTPKHLITATGQRVTLRCSPRSGDLSVYWYQQSLDQGLQFLIQYYNGEERAKGNILERFSAQQFPDLHSELNLSSLELGDSALYFCASSAPRQGVGNTEAFFGQGTRLTVV.

The chain joins TRBV4-3 to TRBJ1-1; D is undetermined. CDR3 size: 13 residues. The V end was cut by 3 bases, the J end by 5 bases, with 10 bases between. Looked up from germline, CDR1 is LGHNA and CDR2 is YSLEER. This CDR3 is CASSQAMRTEAFF. CDR3 sequence (DNA): TGCGCCAGCAGCCAGGCAATGAGGACTGAAGCTTTCTTT.

The V and J genes are TRBV7-6 and TRBJ2-7, with 8 nucleotides matching TRBD1. Germline trimming cut 5 bases from V and 3 bases from J; bases unmatched to any gene: 6. The CDR3 runs 14 residues. Germline values: CDR1 SGHVS, CDR2 FNYEAQ. CDR3 sequence: CASSPGTGHYEQYF. For the CDR3, the DNA is TGTGCCAGCAGCCCCGGGACAGGACACTACGAGCAGTACTTC.

The V call is TRBV14, the J call TRBJ2-1, with 7 bases fitting TRBD2. Germline loops: CDR1 SGHDN, CDR2 FVKESK. V was clipped by 1 base and J by 7 bases; unmatched bases: 10. The CDR3 loop spans 16 amino acids. CDR3 residues: CASSQGTAGWSNEQFF. The CDR3 bases are TGTGCCAGCAGCCAAGGAACAGCGGGATGGTCTAATGAGCAGTTCTTC.

V usage is TRBV4-2 and J usage is TRBJ1-6, with a possible D match to TRBD1 (6 bases). V gave up 1 base and J gave up 10 bases, with 20 bases separating them. There are 17 residues in the CDR3. Germline loops: CDR1 LGHNA, CDR2 YNFKEQ. CDR3 DNA: TGTGCCAGCAGCCAAGGGGCCGGGGGGCTTAAACGGTCACCCCTCCACTTT. Translation: CASSQGAGGLKRSPLHF.

The rearrangement joins TRBV7-9 to TRBJ2-1; maybe TRBD2 (6 bases). Trimming took 5 bases from V and 3 from J, leaving 11 bases between them. CDR3 length: 14 amino acids. Germline V gene data show CDR1 as SEHNR and CDR2 as FQNEAQ (reference sequence). The CDR3 nucleotides read TGTGCCAGCAGCCCGGAGACTAGCTACAATGAGCAGTTCTTC. Translated, it gives CASSPETSYNEQFF. Full variable domain (rest looked up from reference TRBV7-9 and TRBJ2-1): DTGVSQNPRHKITKRGQNVTFRCDPISEHNRLYWYRQTLGQGPEFLTYFQNEAQLEKSRLLSDRFSAERPKGSFSTLEIQRTEQGDSAMYLCASSPETSYNEQFFGPGTRLTVL.

V usage is TRBV30 and J usage is TRBJ2-3, with 9 bases matching TRBD1. Trimming cost V 7 bases and J 5 bases; bases outside gene matches: 7. Germline lookup yields CDR1 GTSNPN and CDR2 SVGIG (reference sequence). There are 13 residues in the CDR3. This chain's CDR3 is CASTGGDGDTQYF. The CDR3 bases are TGTGCCTCGACAGGGGGAGACGGAGATACGCAGTATTTT. The variable domain in full, with the rest retrieved from reference TRBV30 and TRBJ2-3, is SQTIHQWPATLVQPVGSPLSLECTVEGTSNPNLYWYRQAAGRGLQLLFYSVGIGQISSEVPQNLSASRPQDRQFILSSKKLLLSDSGFYLCASTGGDGDTQYFGPGTRLTVL.

The gene calls are TRBV18 and TRBJ2-3, with 15 bases lining up with TRBD2. With V trimmed by 3 bases and J by 6 bases, 4 bases remained unmatched. From germline, CDR1 is KGHSH and CDR2 LQKENI. CDR3 size: 16 residues. The DNA for the CDR3 is TGTGCCAGCTCACCCCGGACTAGCGGGAGGGCCGATACGCAGTATTTT. Its translation is CASSPRTSGRADTQYF.

V and J are TRBV29-1 and TRBJ2-7, with D perhaps TRBD2 (5 bases). The CDR3 loop spans 13 amino acids. V shed 2 bases and J shed 5 bases, with 13 bases lying between them. Germline V lookup: CDR1 SQVTM, CDR2 ANQGSEA. This chain's CDR3 is CSVETSSPHEQYF. The CDR3 coding sequence is TGCAGCGTTGAAACGTCTAGCCCCCACGAGCAGTACTTC.

The chain carries TRBV9 and TRBJ2-7; 7 bases are shared with TRBD2. V trimming: 2 bases; J trimming: 6 bases; junction bases outside the gene matches: 8. There are 14 residues in the CDR3. Germline CDR1 is SGDLS and CDR2 is YYNGEE. CDR3 in DNA: TGTGCCAGCAGCGTGGGGTCGGGCGGGGGCGAGCAGTACTTC. It specifies CASSVGSGGGEQYF. The complete variable domain, with remaining parts taken from reference TRBV9 and TRBJ2-7, reads DSGVTQTPKHLITATGQRVTLRCSPRSGDLSVYWYQQSLDQGLQFLIQYYNGEERAKGNILERFSAQQFPDLHSELNLSSLELGDSALYFCASSVGSGGGEQYFGPGTRLTVT.

On this clone itself: Other DNA sequences within the sample encode an identical CDR3. The rearrangement joins TRBV2 to TRBJ2-2, with D hard to call. V was cut by 0 bases and J by 3 bases, with 2 bases left in between. The CDR3 contains 13 residues. Per germline, CDR1 SNHLY and CDR2 FYNNEI. In DNA form, the CDR3 reads TGTGCCAGCAGTGAAGCTGACACCGGGGAGCTGTTTTTT. Protein: CASSEADTGELFF. Supplemented by reference TRBV2 and TRBJ2-2, the full variable domain reads EPEVTQTPSHQVTQMGQEVILRCVPISNHLYFYWYRQILGQKVEFLVSFYNNEISEKSEIFDDQFSVERPDGSNFTLKIRSTKLEDSAMYFCASSEADTGELFFGEGSRLTVL.

This chain uses TRBV7-2 with TRBJ2-7; 8 bases are shared with TRBD2. V lost 2 bases, J lost 2 bases, and 5 bases stayed unmatched. Per germline, CDR1 SGHTA and CDR2 FQGNSA. The CDR3 spans 15 residues. In DNA form, the CDR3 reads TGTGCCAGCAGCTTAAGTTTAGCGGGAACCTACGAGCAGTACTTC. Encoded protein: CASSLSLAGTYEQYF.

The chain employs TRBV7-9 and TRBJ2-5; 7 bases are a match to TRBD1. The CDR3 spans 12 residues. Per the germline V gene, CDR1 is SEHNR and CDR2 is FQNEAQ (reference sequence). V shed 6 bases and J 3 bases; nucleotides not matched to a gene: 1. For the CDR3, the DNA is TGTGCCAGCAGGGGACAGAAAGAGACCCAGTACTTC. Amino acid sequence: CASRGQKETQYF.

This chain connects TRBV7-8 to TRBJ2-6; 9 bases are a match to TRBD1. The V and J ends lost 4 bases and 3 bases, in that order; junction bases with no gene match: 7. The germline V gene has CDR1 SGHVS and CDR2 FQNEAQ. The length of the CDR3 is 17 residues. The CDR3 spells CASSSKQGAHGANVLTF. The CDR3 nucleotides read TGTGCCAGCAGCTCAAAACAGGGGGCACATGGGGCCAACGTCCTGACTTTC.

The chain is built from TRBV7-9 and TRBJ2-7; 12 bases fit TRBD2. Germline V gives CDR1 SEHNR, CDR2 FQNEAQ (reference sequence). The CDR3 sequence is 16 residues long. V dropped 5 bases and J dropped 7; count of bases not matched to a gene: 12. CDR3 protein: CASSAPRLAGENEQYF. CDR3 nucleotides: TGTGCCAGCAGCGCACCTAGACTAGCGGGAGAGAATGAGCAGTACTTC. Combining the CDR3 with reference TRBV7-9 and TRBJ2-7 gives the whole variable domain DTGVSQNPRHKITKRGQNVTFRCDPISEHNRLYWYRQTLGQGPEFLTYFQNEAQLEKSRLLSDRFSAERPKGSFSTLEIQRTEQGDSAMYLCASSAPRLAGENEQYFGPGTRLTVT.

V usage is TRBV5-4 and J usage is TRBJ2-1; D is ambiguous. Per germline, CDR1 SGHNT and CDR2 YYREEE (reference sequence). Trimming pared 1 base from V and 10 bases from J, leaving 15 bases between. This CDR3 is built from 14 residues. The CDR3 coding sequence is TGTGCCAGCAGCTTGTTTTTGATGGCTAACGAGCAGTTCTTC. Its translation is CASSLFLMANEQFF.

V usage is TRBV9 and J usage is TRBJ2-2, with D tentatively TRBD2 (5 bases). The ends were cut back, 0 bases at V and 1 base at J, with 10 bases in the middle. The germline V gene has CDR1 SGDLS and CDR2 YYNGEE. The CDR3 is 16 residues long. The CDR3 reads CASSVEVSENTGELFF. In nucleotides, the CDR3 is TGTGCCAGCAGCGTAGAGGTTAGCGAGAACACCGGGGAGCTGTTTTTT.

The rearrangement uses TRBV7-9 and TRBJ2-5; no reliable D call. Germline V gene data show CDR1 as SEHNR and CDR2 as FQNEAQ (reference sequence). This CDR3 comprises 14 residues. Deletions cut 5 bases from V and 5 bases from J, with 15 bases between. The CDR3 DNA reads TGTGCCAGCAGCCCGCTTTTCGGACCGGAGACCCAGTACTTC. This sequence encodes CASSPLFGPETQYF.

The rearrangement links TRBV27 to TRBJ2-3, with D possibly TRBD2 on 6 matching bases. V lost 6 bases and J 2 bases, leaving 9 bases between the germline ends. Germline lookup yields CDR1 MNHEY and CDR2 SMNVEV (reference sequence). CDR3 size: 13 residues. The CDR3 nucleotides read TGTGCCAGCAGCCGCGGGGTCACAGATACGCAGTATTTT. Protein product: CASSRGVTDTQYF.

The gene calls are TRBV7-2 and TRBJ2-3, with TRBD2 identical over 7 bases. The V and J ends lost 3 bases and 6 bases, in that order; junction bases with no gene match: 12. The CDR3 extends over 16 amino acids. In germline, CDR1 is SGHTA, CDR2 FQGNSA. The CDR3 DNA is TGTGCCAGCAGCTTTTCCCCTCGACTAGCCGACGATACGCAGTATTTT. This codes for CASSFSPRLADDTQYF.

The V and J genes are TRBV19 and TRBJ1-1; possible D gene TRBD1, 6 bases. Germline CDR1 and CDR2: LNHDA and SQIVND (reference sequence). V was shortened by 9 bases and J by 1 base, with 15 bases between the two germline ends. The CDR3 extends over 14 amino acids. The CDR3 DNA is TGTGCCAGGAAGATACAGGGCCCGAACACTGAAGCTTTCTTT. It codes for CARKIQGPNTEAFF.

This chain uses TRBV10-1 with TRBJ2-5, with 16 bases aligning to TRBD2. The CDR3 spans 19 residues. CDR1 and CDR2 (germline): WNHNN, SYGVQD (reference sequence). The V and J ends lost 4 bases and 4 bases, in that order; junction bases with no gene match: 12. The DNA of the CDR3 is TGCGCCAGCAGTGTAGGGACTAGCGGGAGGGCGGGCACCGTAGAGACCCAGTACTTC. It codes for CASSVGTSGRAGTVETQYF.

This chain uses TRBV7-9 with TRBJ2-1; 10 positions match TRBD2. Germline assignment: CDR1 SEHNR and CDR2 FQNEAQ (reference sequence). The CDR3 has 15 amino acids. V shed 1 base, J shed 5 bases, and the junction held 2 bases outside the gene matches. DNA for the CDR3: TGTGCCAGCAGCTTAGTAGCGGGAGGCCACAATGAGCAGTTCTTC. Its protein is CASSLVAGGHNEQFF.

The V gene is TRBV13, the J gene TRBJ2-7; 9 nucleotides agree with TRBD1. The CDR3 runs 14 residues. The trim removed 5 bases at V and 3 bases at J, leaving 5 bases unmatched. CDR1 and CDR2 from the germline V gene are PRHDT and FYEKMQ (reference sequence). The CDR3 nucleotides are TGTGCCAGCAGCCCGGGACAGGGTGGCTACGAGCAGTACTTC. Its translation is CASSPGQGGYEQYF. Looking up the rest from reference TRBV13 and TRBJ2-7 gives the full variable domain: AAGVIQSPRHLIKEKRETATLKCYPIPRHDTVYWYQQGPGQDPQFLISFYEKMQSDKGSIPDRFSAQQFSDYHSELNMSSLELGDSALYFCASSPGQGGYEQYFGPGTRLTVT.